The following is a T cell receptor (beta chain) sequence with its context. This clonotype was counted a few times. The clone's antigen remains unknown. No base quality information exists; no much larger clone differs at one position. Libraries were made using RACE. Sequenced using a NextSeq 500. Library preparation attached unique molecular identifiers to individual cDNA molecules for quantitative, reproducible TCR counting. From each blood RNA sample, both TCR alpha and TCR beta chains were sequenced. In the source study's methods: A median of roughly 98,000 TCRs per sample was observed, with a range of roughly 20,000 to 750,000. The Decombinator software suite was used to annotate V, J and CDR3 in the TCR reads. Every sample was subsampled to the same number of TCRs (28,000) for the PS versus PT1 abundance plots. Expanded TCRs were defined as absent before sensitization and observed at least eight times at the 2-week time point. Starting from the raw public reads, TCRdb applied fastp trimming at Q25, assembled clones with MiXCR and retained in-frame beta chains. Each entry is one CDR3 protein sequence, shown with its most common DNA and genes. The V and J calls shown here were made by TCRdb, not taken from the authors' results. The sample profile shows a few hundred thousand distinct CDR3 sequences; over 7.5% of them were found once. The ten largest clones add up to 1.2% of the sample.

Reading the label with the study, this specimen's time point is: pre-sensitization, week 0. The treatment or condition label for this specimen denotes: therapeutic diphenylcyclopropenone sensitization with weekly scalp DPC. At each patch-test visit, blood was drawn before the patch test was applied. To be eligible, patients had to be aged 18 to 70, diagnosed with alopecia and judged suitable for DPC therapy, while pregnant patients were excluded. Unfractionated whole blood was collected in Tempus Blood RNA tubes, and total RNA was extracted from that blood. The trim is 0 bases for V and 1 base for J, with a gap of 13 bases between the germline ends. Looking up the germline V gene yields CDR1 SGHVS and CDR2 FQNEAQ. The CDR3 starts with the cysteine, ends with the phenylalanine, and has 17 residues. The retained sequence is limited to the CDR3, 51 bases, with the frame set at the first base. This entry is derived from a study of human T cells and chemical hapten exposure (dated by TCRdb to the early 2020s). A note on the overall study: For sensitization, 2% DPC in acetone was applied to a 2 cm by 2 cm area of upper inner arm skin. Blood samples were taken from patients before sensitization (week 0) and then at 2, 6 and about 24 weeks after DPC sensitization. Throughout the study period of roughly 24 weeks, patients also received therapeutic DPC doses to the scalp every week. Libraries were combined into a pool for sequencing, and differences in TCR yield between samples came mainly from small differences in library volumes within the pool. For TCR sequencing, blood came from 25 to 35 alopecia patients at anywhere from one to four time points (pre-sensitization, 2, 6 and 24 weeks). Most of the patients in the cohort were female, and the cohort covered alopecia areata with under or over 50% scalp involvement, alopecia totalis and alopecia universalis. Patch testing was done on the upper back using Finn chambers containing 0.01% DPC, and results were scored after 6 days according to International Contact Dermatitis Research Group standards. The study tracked peripheral blood TCR repertoire changes in vivo during primary and secondary sensitization to the hapten diphenylcyclopropenone (DPC) in alopecia patients.

The paper's findings and limits, for the study overall: Patch test score was positively correlated with the number of PT1 expanded TCRs, with significance at thresholds 8, 16 and 32 but not at 4. The number of TCRs above 1 in 1000 frequency did not change with DPC sensitization; there was no evidence of global repertoire structure alterations. Because every patient had alopecia, a presumed autoimmune disease, the patients' immune response might differ from that of healthy individuals. Compared with pre-sensitization or healthy control sets, expanded TCRs formed significantly more large CDR3 similarity clusters, which is consistent with antigen-driven responses. After repeated subsampling, changes were observed in the strength of the expansion versus patch-test correlation and in the threshold at which the correlation became significant.

Material: whole blood, obtained in connection with sensitization to the hapten diphenylcyclopropenone (DPC). The sequence was obtained from a man between 18 and 35 years old with alopecia areata. Some clones in this sample may be carry-over from other donors' samples. This receptor chain uses TRBV7-8 and TRBJ2-4; too little of a D gene remains to name it. The nucleotide sequence reads as follows: TGTGCCAGCAGCTTAGCCCGGAATCCTGGGGCCAAAAACATTCAGTACTTC. Its amino acids are CASSLARNPGAKNIQYF.